The 9 T cell receptor beta chains listed next were all sequenced from one sample in a study of radiation and T cells in renal cell carcinoma (dated by TCRdb to about 2020). In the paper's terms, the time point label means: tumor resected at nephrectomy. This specimen's treatment or condition label, per the study, means: 15 Gy SBRT to primary tumor, nephrectomy 4 weeks later. The library was built by means of the immunoSEQ multiplex PCR assay. In TCRdb, the immuneACCESS table is reduced to in-frame sequences with V and J assigned. These tables do not hold every clone; where another copy was compared, an unresolved V gene accounts for under half, and the others remain unexplained. The sample profile shows about 13,000 clones; more than 30% of them were found once. The ten top clones hold 15% of the sample. This specimen was tumor tissue, taken from a patient whose treatment included radiotherapy and nephrectomy. These receptors came from a man between 60 and 70 years old with renal cell carcinoma.

The chain joins TRBV5-1 to TRBJ2-2, with 11 positions matching TRBD2. Germline assignment: CDR1 SGHRS and CDR2 YFSETQ. This CDR3 has 16 residues. Germline trimming cut 1 base from V and 6 bases from J; bases unmatched to any gene: 5. This CDR3 reads CASSLRLAGGAGELFF. The CDR3 DNA follows: TGCGCCAGCAGCTTGAGGCTAGCGGGAGGCGCCGGGGAGCTGTTTTTT.

V is TRBV29-1 and J is TRBJ2-3; D not certain. CDR1 and CDR2 (germline): SQVTM, ANQGSEA. The CDR3 spans 13 residues. V lost 4 bases and J lost 2, with 10 bases in between. The CDR3: CSVVVGDTDTQYF. The CDR3 DNA reads TGCAGCGTTGTCGTCGGAGACACAGATACGCAGTATTTT.

This clone was recorded at least ten times. The chain joins TRBV7-8 to TRBJ2-7, with a weak D call TRBD2 (5 bases). The CDR3 covers 13 residues. Germline V gene data show CDR1 as SGHVS and CDR2 as FQNEAQ. Trimming left V 5 bases short and J 1 base short, with 9 bases between. CDR3 nucleotide sequence: TGTGCCAGCAGCCCGGACTCTTCCTACGAGCAGTACTTC. Its translation is CASSPDSSYEQYF. Full variable domain (outside the CDR3, taken from reference TRBV7-8 and TRBJ2-7): GAGVSQSPRYKVAKRGQDVALRCDPISGHVSLFWYQQALGQGPEFLTYFQNEAQLDKSGLPSDRFFAERPEGSVSTLKIQRTQQEDSAVYLCASSPDSSYEQYFGPGTRLTVT.

The CDR3 loop reads CASSPSGRVFHEQFF. The CDR3 DNA reads as TGTGCCAGCTCCCCAAGCGGGAGGGTCTTTCATGAGCAGTTCTTC. V is TRBV18 and J is TRBJ2-1, with TRBD2 matching 10 bases. Germline lookup yields CDR1 KGHSH and CDR2 LQKENI. V gave up 6 bases and J gave up 8 bases; unmatched junction bases: 10. The CDR3 has 15 residues.

The rearrangement joins TRBV2 to TRBJ2-7, with D possibly being TRBD2 (7 bases). The CDR3 loop spans 14 amino acids. Germline CDR1 is SNHLY and CDR2 is FYNNEI. The V end lost 7 bases, the J end lost 0 bases, and 13 bases lay between the germline ends. CDR3 residues: CASIGGGSSYEQYV. The CDR3 bases are TGTGCCAGCATCGGGGGCGGGAGCTCCTACGAGCAGTACGTC.

The rearrangement links TRBV30 to TRBJ2-5; D call uncertain. Germline V gene lookup returns CDR1 GTSNPN and CDR2 SVGIG (reference sequence). The CDR3 sequence is 11 residues long. The V and J ends lost 2 bases and 0 bases respectively, with 1 base between them. The CDR3 here is CAWSNQETQYF. DNA for the CDR3: TGTGCCTGGAGTAACCAAGAGACCCAGTACTTC.

J is TRBJ2-3 and V is TRBV27; 8 bases match TRBD2. This CDR3 has 15 amino acids. The V and J ends lost 9 bases and 5 bases, in that order; junction bases with no gene match: 13. The germline CDR1 and CDR2 sequences are MNHEY and SMNVEV (reference sequence). The CDR3 loop is CASSPGTRGLDTQYF. The CDR3 DNA is TGTGCCAGTTCCCCTGGGACTAGAGGGTTAGATACGCAGTATTTT.

This clone was observed a few times. V gene TRBV6-1 combines with J gene TRBJ2-7; TRBD2 matches 12 bases. Germline V CDR1 and CDR2: MNHNS, SASEGT. The CDR3 spans 16 residues. Trimming took 1 base from V and 3 from J; bases not matched to a gene: 4. This CDR3 reads CASSEGLAGDIYEQYV. The CDR3 DNA follows: TGTGCCAGCAGTGAAGGACTAGCGGGGGACATCTACGAGCAGTACGTC.

The chain uses TRBV4-3 and TRBJ2-7, with 8 bases that match TRBD1. Germline V lookup: CDR1 LGHNA, CDR2 YSLEER. Trimming cost V 0 bases and J 5 bases; bases outside gene matches: 3. This CDR3 is 14 amino acids long. The CDR3 loop is CASSQETGAHEQYF. The CDR3 nucleotides are TGCGCCAGCAGCCAAGAGACAGGGGCCCACGAGCAGTACTTC.